This paragraph reports one TCR beta chain. What it recognizes is unknown. Trimming cost V 5 bases and J 4 bases, with 12 bases left between them. This CDR3 has 14 residues. CDR1 and CDR2 from the germline V gene are SGHVS and FQNEAQ. The donors were part of the validation cohort, which consisted of roughly 110 subjects and was separate from the first cohort of 666 subjects. The source of the sample is a study of cytomegalovirus exposure and HLA in healthy donors. Whole-study context: The approximately 120 validation repertoires used the same platform as the roughly 670 first-cohort repertoires, a later analysis reported.

Profiling relied on immunoSEQ multiplex PCR, and the TCRdb table lists in-frame clones only, not all of them. The sample lists about 200,000 clones, about 81% occurring once. Study-wide results and caveats: It was reported that the classifier diagnosed cytomegalovirus status with high specificity and sensitivity in both the original and validation cohorts.

This sequence was found in a woman in her twenties or thirties in good health and CMV-seronegative. Sequencing used PBMCs. The rearrangement joins TRBV7-8 to TRBJ2-1, with a possible D match to TRBD2 (6 bases). This CDR3 is CASSTGLRYNEQFF. The CDR3 nucleotides read TGTGCCAGCAGCACGGGACTTAGATACAATGAGCAGTTCTTC.